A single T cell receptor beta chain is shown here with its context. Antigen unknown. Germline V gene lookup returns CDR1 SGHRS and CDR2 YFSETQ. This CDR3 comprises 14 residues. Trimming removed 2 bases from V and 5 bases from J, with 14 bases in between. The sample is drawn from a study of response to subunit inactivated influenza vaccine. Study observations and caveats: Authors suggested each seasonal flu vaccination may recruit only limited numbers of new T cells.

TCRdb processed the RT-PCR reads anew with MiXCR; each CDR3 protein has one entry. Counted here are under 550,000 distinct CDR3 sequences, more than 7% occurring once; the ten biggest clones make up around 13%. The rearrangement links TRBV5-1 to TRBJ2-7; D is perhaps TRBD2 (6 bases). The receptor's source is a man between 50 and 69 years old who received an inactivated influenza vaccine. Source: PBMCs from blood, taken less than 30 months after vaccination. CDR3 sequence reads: CASSLTGSPDEQYF. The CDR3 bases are TGCGCCAGCAGCTTAACCGGGAGTCCGGACGAGCAGTACTTC.